Below are 17 T cell receptor beta chains sequenced from a single sample in a study of breast tumors, draining lymph nodes, adjacent tissues. The lymph nodes were axillary draining lymph nodes from breast cancer patients. TCRdb used MiXCR to reprocess the multiplex PCR reads, holding one entry per CDR3 protein. The data show about 270,000 distinct CDR3 sequences, 30% to 35% seen once. The sequenced sample was axillary lymph node tissue. The receptors here all came from a female donor with breast cancer. Some clones in this sample may be carry-over from other donors' samples.

This clonotype has at least ten counts. The V call is TRBV6-5, the J call TRBJ2-7; D is perhaps TRBD2 (6 bases). The CDR3 spans 14 residues. V lost 7 bases and J lost 0, with 13 bases in between. Germline V gene data show CDR1 as MNHEY and CDR2 as SVGAGI. CDR3 sequence reads: CASTDAGGSYEQYF. The CDR3 DNA follows: TGTGCCAGCACCGACGCCGGGGGCTCCTACGAGCAGTACTTC.

A note on this clonotype: Just one base apart from a much larger clone, this may be a read error. This sequence joins TRBV5-6 and TRBJ1-5; 8 bases agree with TRBD1. Germline V lookup: CDR1 SGHDT, CDR2 YYEEEE. The CDR3 is made up of 16 amino acids. Germline trimming cut 4 bases from V and 5 bases from J; bases unmatched to any gene: 11. The DNA of the CDR3 is TGTGCCAGCAGCGAGGGGGCGACAGGGGCCCATCAGCCCCAGCATTTT. This sequence encodes CASSEGATGAHQPQHF.

This clonotype was found many times. The V call is TRBV20-1, the J call TRBJ2-5, with D unclear. The V and J ends lost 5 bases and 3 bases respectively, with 13 bases between them. The length of the CDR3 is 13 residues. The germline CDR1 and CDR2 sequences are DFQATT and SNEGSKA (reference sequence). The chain's CDR3 is CSAPPVGKETQYF. The CDR3 bases are TGCAGTGCTCCTCCAGTCGGAAAAGAGACCCAGTACTTC.

In this sample, this clonotype turned up many times. The CDR3 protein is CASSQVAGAHGEQFF. The CDR3 DNA follows: TGCGCCAGCAGCCAGGTAGCGGGAGCTCATGGGGAGCAGTTCTTC. The genes are TRBV4-1 and TRBJ2-1, with 9 bases that match TRBD2. The CDR3 has 15 residues. V gave up 3 bases and J gave up 10 bases; unmatched junction bases: 10. The germline V gene has CDR1 MGHRA and CDR2 YSYEKL.

This clonotype was detected once. A read error may be the cause here, since a much bigger clone is one base away. The chain is built from TRBV11-3 and TRBJ2-1, with 8 positions matching TRBD2. Germline assignment: CDR1 SGHNT and CDR2 YENEEA. This CDR3 comprises 16 residues. Trimming removed 5 bases from V and 8 bases from J; junction bases left unmatched: 14. The DNA for the CDR3 is TGTGCCAGCAGCCCACGGGCGGGACCGGGGGGGGATGAGCAGTTCTTC. This encodes CASSPRAGPGGDEQFF.

This clonotype was recorded many times. The gene calls are TRBV25-1 and TRBJ2-3; the D gene is possibly TRBD1 (6 bases). V lost 4 bases and J 2 bases, leaving 13 bases between the germline ends. CDR3 length equals 15 residues. The germline V gene has CDR1 MGHDK and CDR2 SYGVNS. This chain's CDR3 is CASSGTGSFTDTQYF. CDR3 in DNA: TGTGCCAGCAGTGGAACAGGGTCATTCACAGATACGCAGTATTTT.

The V and J genes are TRBV18 and TRBJ2-2; 8 nucleotides align to TRBD2. Trimming removed 1 base from V and 3 bases from J; junction bases left unmatched: 7. CDR3 length equals 17 residues. CDR1 and CDR2 from the germline V gene are KGHSH and LQKENI. The CDR3 bases are TGTGCCAGCTCACCACGCATTGGTAGCGGGGACACCGGGGAGCTGTTTTTT. Translating gives CASSPRIGSGDTGELFF.

This clonotype was seen more than once but under ten times. This sequence may be a read error, since a much larger clone differs from it by one base. V and J are TRBV20-1 and TRBJ1-2; unclear D gene. Per the germline V gene, CDR1 is DFQATT and CDR2 is SNEGSKA (reference sequence). This CDR3 is 13 amino acids long. The CDR3 nucleotides are TGCAGTGCTAGTTCGGGTACTAACTATGCCTACACCTTC. Amino acids: CSASSGTNYAYTF.

This clonotype was picked up many times. The chain recombines TRBV10-2 with TRBJ2-7; 9 nucleotides agree with TRBD1. The CDR3 covers 14 residues. CDR1 and CDR2 from the germline V gene are WSHSY and SAAADI. Losses at the gene ends were 8 bases for V and 3 bases for J; bases not matched to a gene: 8. The CDR3 nucleotides read TGCGCCAGCTTCAGTGGGACAGGGAACTACGAGCAGTACTTC. This codes for CASFSGTGNYEQYF.

This clonotype occurred once. The CDR3 does not close with the conserved phenylalanine or tryptophan, likely indicating a read error. The rearrangement links TRBV12-3 or TRBV12-4 to TRBJ2-2, with 8 bases fitting TRBD1. The V gene end was trimmed by 5 bases and the J gene end by 5 bases; junction bases not matched to a gene: 13. CDR3 length: 17 amino acids. Here the CDR3 DNA reads TGTGCCAGCAGTGGACTACCCGGGACAGGTCTAACCGGGGAGCTGTTTCTT. This translates into CASSGLPGTGLTGELFL.

The chain combines TRBV3-1 with TRBJ1-2; tentative D call: TRBD1 (6 bases). From germline, CDR1 is LGHDT and CDR2 YNNKEL (reference sequence). The ends were cut back, 6 bases at V and 8 bases at J, with 28 bases in the middle. CDR3 size: 17 residues. The CDR3 region has the DNA TGTGCCAGCAGTCGCCCACCTGGGTCTGGACAGTCCGAGGGCTACACCTTC. Protein product: CASSRPPGSGQSEGYTF.

This clonotype was counted a few times. This chain joins TRBV6-1 and TRBJ2-3; TRBD1 aligns across 7 bases. There are 15 residues in the CDR3. J gave up 6 bases and V 1 base, and 7 bases lay outside the gene matches. CDR1 and CDR2 from the germline V gene are MNHNS and SASEGT. This CDR3 is CASSEGTGVWDTQYF. CDR3 nucleotide sequence: TGTGCCAGCAGTGAAGGAACAGGGGTCTGGGATACGCAGTATTTT.

This clonotype was seen at least ten times. The rearrangement links TRBV12-3 or TRBV12-4 to TRBJ2-2; TRBD2 matches at 8 bases. After removal of 5 bases from V and 0 bases from J, the junction contained 5 bases not matched to a gene. This CDR3 spans 16 amino acids. CDR3 nucleotides: TGTGCCAGCAGTAGCGGGGGACTAGCGAACACCGGGGAGCTGTTTTTT. Encoded protein: CASSSGGLANTGELFF.

As concerns this clonotype: Given a much more abundant clone one base away, this may be a read error. The CDR3 ends on some other residue instead of the conserved phenylalanine or tryptophan, so this is likely a read error. The CDR3 loop is CSAYRETQYS. The CDR3 DNA reads as TGCAGTGCCTACCGAGAGACCCAGTACTCC. The chain recombines TRBV20-1 with TRBJ2-5; no firm D call. V lost 6 bases, J lost 4 bases, and 6 bases lay in between. Germline assignment: CDR1 DFQATT and CDR2 SNEGSKA (reference sequence). The CDR3 covers 10 residues.

This clonotype appeared many times. The chain joins TRBV11-2 to TRBJ2-5; 8 nucleotides agree with TRBD2. J lost 9 bases, V lost 6 bases, and 3 bases had no gene match. Per germline, CDR1 SGHAT and CDR2 FQNNGV. The CDR3 contains 11 residues. The CDR3 DNA reads as TGTGCCAGCAGTCGGCGGGAGGCCCAGTACTTC. It is translated as CASSRREAQYF.

This clonotype has ten or more counts. The chain is built from TRBV29-1 and TRBJ1-2; D unclear. This CDR3 is 11 amino acids long. V lost 4 bases, J lost 10 bases, and 13 bases lay in between. The V gene's germline CDR1 is SQVTM and CDR2 ANQGSEA. The CDR3 nucleotides are TGCAGCGTTGCATTTATTCGGGACTACACCTTC. This translates into CSVAFIRDYTF.

This clonotype was detected a few times. Being one base from a much bigger clone, this may be a read error. The chain uses TRBV5-1 and TRBJ2-2; the D call may be TRBD1 or TRBD2 (5 bases each). This CDR3 region has 13 residues. Germline V gives CDR1 SGHRS, CDR2 YFSETQ. The CDR3 sequence is CASSLYSDGDLFF. CDR3 DNA sequence: TGCGCCAGCAGCTTATACAGCGACGGGGACCTGTTTTTT.